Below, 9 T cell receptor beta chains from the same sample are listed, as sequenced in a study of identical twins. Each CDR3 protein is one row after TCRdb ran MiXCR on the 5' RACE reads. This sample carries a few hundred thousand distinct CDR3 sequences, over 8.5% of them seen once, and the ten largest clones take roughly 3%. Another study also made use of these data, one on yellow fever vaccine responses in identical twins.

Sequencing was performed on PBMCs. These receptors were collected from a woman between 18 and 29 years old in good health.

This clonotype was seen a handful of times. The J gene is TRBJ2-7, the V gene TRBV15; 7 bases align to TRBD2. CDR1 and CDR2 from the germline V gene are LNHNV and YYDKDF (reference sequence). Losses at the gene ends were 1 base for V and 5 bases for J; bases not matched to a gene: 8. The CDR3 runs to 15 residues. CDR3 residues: CATSRGLSGGHEQYF. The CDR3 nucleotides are TGTGCCACCAGCAGAGGTCTGTCGGGAGGCCACGAGCAGTACTTC.

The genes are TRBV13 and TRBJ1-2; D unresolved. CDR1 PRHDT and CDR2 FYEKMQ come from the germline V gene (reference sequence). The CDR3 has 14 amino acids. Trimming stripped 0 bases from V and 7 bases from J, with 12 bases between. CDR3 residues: CASSLGDGPSGYTF. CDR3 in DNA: TGTGCCAGCAGCTTAGGGGACGGCCCCAGTGGCTACACCTTC.

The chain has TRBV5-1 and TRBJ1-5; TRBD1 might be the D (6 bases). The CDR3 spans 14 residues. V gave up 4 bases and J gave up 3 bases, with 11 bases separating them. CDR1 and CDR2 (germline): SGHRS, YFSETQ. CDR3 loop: CASSETGFNQPQHF. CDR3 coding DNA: TGCGCCAGCAGCGAAACAGGGTTCAATCAGCCCCAGCATTTT.

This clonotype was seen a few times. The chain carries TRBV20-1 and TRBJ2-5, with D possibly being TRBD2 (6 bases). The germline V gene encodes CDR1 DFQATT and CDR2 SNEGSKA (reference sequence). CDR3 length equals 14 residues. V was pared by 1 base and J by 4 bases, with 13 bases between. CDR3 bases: TGCAGTGCTAGAGTGGCAGGGAGGTTAGAGACCCAGTACTTC. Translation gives CSARVAGRLETQYF.

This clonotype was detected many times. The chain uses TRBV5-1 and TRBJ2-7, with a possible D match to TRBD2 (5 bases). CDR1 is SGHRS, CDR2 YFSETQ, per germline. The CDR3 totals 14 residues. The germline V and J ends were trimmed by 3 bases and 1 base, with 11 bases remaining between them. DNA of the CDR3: TGCGCCAGCAGCTCGGAGGACCGGTCCTACGAGCAGTACTTC. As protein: CASSSEDRSYEQYF.

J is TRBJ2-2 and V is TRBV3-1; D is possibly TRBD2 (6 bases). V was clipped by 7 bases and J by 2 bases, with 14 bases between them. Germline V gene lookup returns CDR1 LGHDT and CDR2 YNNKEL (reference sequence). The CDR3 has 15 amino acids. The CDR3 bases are TGTGCCAGCATTAATCGGGACTCAAACACCGGGGAGCTGTTTTTT. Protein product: CASINRDSNTGELFF.

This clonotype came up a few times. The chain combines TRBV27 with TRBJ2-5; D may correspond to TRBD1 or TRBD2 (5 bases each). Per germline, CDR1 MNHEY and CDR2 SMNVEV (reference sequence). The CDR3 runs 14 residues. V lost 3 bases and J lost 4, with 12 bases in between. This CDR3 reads CASSFGGRGETQYF. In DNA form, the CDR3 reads TGTGCCAGCAGTTTTGGGGGTAGGGGAGAGACCCAGTACTTC.

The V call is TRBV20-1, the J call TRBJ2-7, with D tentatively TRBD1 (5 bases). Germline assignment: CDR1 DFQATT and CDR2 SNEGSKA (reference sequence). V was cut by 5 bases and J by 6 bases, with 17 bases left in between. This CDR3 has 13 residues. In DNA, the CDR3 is TGCAGTGCTGAGAGTAGACAGCTTGGCGAGCAGTACTTC. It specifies CSAESRQLGEQYF.

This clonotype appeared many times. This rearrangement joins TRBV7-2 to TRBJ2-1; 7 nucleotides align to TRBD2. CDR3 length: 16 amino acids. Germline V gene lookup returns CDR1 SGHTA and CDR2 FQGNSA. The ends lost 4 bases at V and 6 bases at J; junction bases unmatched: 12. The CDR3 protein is CASSSMGGRGGNEQFF. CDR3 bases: TGTGCCAGCAGCTCAATGGGCGGGAGAGGTGGCAATGAGCAGTTCTTC.